The 13 T cell receptor beta chains below all came from one sample that was sequenced in a study of CD8 T cells in acute hepatitis C reinfection. Generated by immunoSEQ multiplex PCR, the TCRdb table keeps only in-frame clones and is missing some. The table has more than 35,000 clones, 85% to 90% seen once. Time point of the sample: naive CD8 control sorted from an acute-time-point sample. Sequencing input: naive CD8+ T cells from PBMCs. The source of these receptors is a man aged 25-45 years with chronic hepatitis C.

This chain joins TRBV9 and TRBJ2-7; TRBD1 agrees at 8 bases. V lost 3 bases and J lost 3; bases outside the gene matches: 8. The CDR3 contains 15 residues. Germline V lookup: CDR1 SGDLS, CDR2 YYNGEE. The CDR3 DNA sequence: TGTGCCAGCAGCGAAGCCGGGACAGGACTCTACGAGCAGTACTTC. Protein product: CASSEAGTGLYEQYF.

The rearrangement uses TRBV7-9 and TRBJ2-7; 10 nucleotides align to TRBD1. The germline V gene encodes CDR1 SEHNR and CDR2 FQNEAQ (reference sequence). Germline trimming cut 4 bases from V and 2 bases from J; bases unmatched to any gene: 8. This CDR3 region has 16 residues. The CDR3 coding sequence is TGTGCCAGCAGCTGGCCTCCGGGACAGGGGCCCTACGAGCAGTACTTC. Amino acids: CASSWPPGQGPYEQYF.

This sequence joins TRBV7-9 and TRBJ2-7, with TRBD1 as a possible D gene (6 bases). From germline, CDR1 is SEHNR and CDR2 FQNEAQ (reference sequence). Trimming stripped 0 bases from V and 1 base from J, with 10 bases between. This CDR3 contains 15 residues. The CDR3 reads CASSLAQGNSYEQYF. The CDR3 DNA is TGTGCCAGCAGCTTAGCGCAGGGGAATTCCTACGAGCAGTACTTC.

In this sample, this clone turned up once. The CDR3 region has the DNA TGTGCCAGCAGTCTTGGCCCGGGGCGAGGAGCTTTCTTT. This codes for CASSLGPGRGAFF. The rearrangement uses TRBV27 and TRBJ1-1; possible D gene TRBD1, 5 bases. Trimming removed 5 bases from V and 10 bases from J, with 17 bases in between. This CDR3 spans 13 amino acids. Germline values: CDR1 MNHEY, CDR2 SMNVEV (reference sequence).

The DNA of the CDR3 is TGTGCCAGCAGTTACACGACGGGCTCCTACGAGCAGTACTTC. This gives the protein CASSYTTGSYEQYF. The chain uses TRBV6-5 and TRBJ2-7; D gene unclear. The CDR3 has 14 amino acids. Trimming pared 2 bases from V and 0 bases from J, leaving 8 bases between. CDR1 MNHEY and CDR2 SVGAGI come from the germline V gene.

This rearrangement joins TRBV18 to TRBJ2-3; 8 bases map to TRBD2. Trimming cost V 0 bases and J 5 bases; bases outside gene matches: 10. This CDR3 has 17 amino acids. The germline V gene has CDR1 KGHSH and CDR2 LQKENI. The CDR3 bases are TGTGCCAGCTCACCACCGAGTCGGGAGGGCCCTGTAGATACGCAGTATTTT. Translation: CASSPPSREGPVDTQYF.

J is TRBJ1-1 and V is TRBV2; tentative D call: TRBD1 (5 bases). The CDR3 contains 10 residues. CDR1 is SNHLY and CDR2 is FYNNEI in the germline V gene. V gave up 8 bases and J gave up 4 bases, with 5 bases separating them. In nucleotides, the CDR3 is TGTGCCAGCGGGGGCACTGAAGCTTTCTTT. Protein product: CASGGTEAFF.

The rearrangement uses TRBV6-1 and TRBJ1-1; D is unresolved. V dropped 8 bases and J dropped 7 bases, with 8 bases sitting between them. There are 10 residues in the CDR3. CDR1 MNHNS and CDR2 SASEGT come from the germline V gene. In DNA form, the CDR3 reads TGTGCCAGCTCAAGCTTTGAAGCTTTCTTT. It translates to CASSSFEAFF.

V and J are TRBV11-2 and TRBJ2-1; weak D call: TRBD2 (5 bases). The germline gives CDR1 SGHAT, CDR2 FQNNGV. The length of the CDR3 is 17 residues. Trimming removed 0 bases from V and 6 bases from J, with 18 bases in between. The CDR3, as DNA: TGTGCCAGCAGCTTAGATGTAGAACTAGTGGATACCAATGAGCAGTTCTTC. Its translation: CASSLDVELVDTNEQFF.

The CDR3 DNA reads TGTGCCAGCAGTCTAGGGGGAGCAGATACGCAGTATTTT. Protein sequence: CASSLGGADTQYF. The chain links TRBV11-2 to TRBJ2-3; D perhaps matches TRBD1 (6 bases). Germline V gene sequence: CDR1 SGHAT, CDR2 FQNNGV. The V gene lost 6 bases and the J gene lost 4 bases, with 11 bases spanning the gap. The CDR3 is made up of 13 amino acids. The full variable domain, rest sourced from reference TRBV11-2 and TRBJ2-3, is EAGVAQSPRYKIIEKRQSVAFWCNPISGHATLYWYQQILGQGPKLLIQFQNNGVVDDSQLPKDRFSAERLKGVDSTLKIQPAKLEDSAVYLCASSLGGADTQYFGPGTRLTVL.

The gene calls are TRBV11-2 and TRBJ2-7, with TRBD2 matching 11 bases. J lost 3 bases, V lost 10 bases, and 5 bases had no gene match. CDR3 size: 13 residues. Germline CDR1 reads SGHAT; CDR2 reads FQNNGV. Here the CDR3 reads CATSTSGNYEQYF. DNA of the CDR3: TGTGCCACTTCGACTAGCGGGAACTACGAGCAGTACTTC.

The V gene is TRBV27, the J gene TRBJ2-6; D gene ambiguous. CDR1 and CDR2 (germline): MNHEY, SMNVEV (reference sequence). Trimming pared 3 bases from V and 1 base from J, leaving 13 bases between. The CDR3 has 17 residues. The CDR3 loop reads CASSLVTSYSGANVLTF. The CDR3 DNA reads TGTGCCAGCAGTTTGGTGACATCCTATTCTGGGGCCAACGTCCTGACTTTC. The whole variable domain, remainder taken from reference TRBV27 and TRBJ2-6, is EAQVTQNPRYLITVTGKKLTVTCSQNMNHEYMSWYRQDPGLGLRQIYYSMNVEVTDKGDVPEGYKVSRKEKRNFPLILESPSPNQTSLYFCASSLVTSYSGANVLTFGAGSRLTVL.

The J gene is TRBJ1-4, the V gene TRBV7-6; D gene unclear. V shed 4 bases and J shed 2 bases, with 11 bases lying between them. Germline CDR1 and CDR2: SGHVS and FNYEAQ. This CDR3 comprises 15 residues. CDR3 in amino acids: CASSSRVGTNEKLFF. The CDR3 nucleotides read TGTGCCAGCAGCTCGAGGGTTGGGACTAATGAAAAACTGTTTTTT.